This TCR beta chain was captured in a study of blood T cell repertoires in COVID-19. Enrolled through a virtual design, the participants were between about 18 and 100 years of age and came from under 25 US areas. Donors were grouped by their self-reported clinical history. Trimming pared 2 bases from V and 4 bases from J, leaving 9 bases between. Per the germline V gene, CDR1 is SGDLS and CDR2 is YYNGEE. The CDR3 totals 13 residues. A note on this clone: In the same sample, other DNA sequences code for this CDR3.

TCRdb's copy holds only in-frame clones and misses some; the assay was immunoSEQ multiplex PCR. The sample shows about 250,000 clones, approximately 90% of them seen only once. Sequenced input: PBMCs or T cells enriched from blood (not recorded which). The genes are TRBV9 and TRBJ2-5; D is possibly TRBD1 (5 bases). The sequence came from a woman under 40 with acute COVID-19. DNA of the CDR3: TGTGCCAGCAGCGTGGCAGGGCGAGAGACCCAGTACTTC. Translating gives CASSVAGRETQYF.